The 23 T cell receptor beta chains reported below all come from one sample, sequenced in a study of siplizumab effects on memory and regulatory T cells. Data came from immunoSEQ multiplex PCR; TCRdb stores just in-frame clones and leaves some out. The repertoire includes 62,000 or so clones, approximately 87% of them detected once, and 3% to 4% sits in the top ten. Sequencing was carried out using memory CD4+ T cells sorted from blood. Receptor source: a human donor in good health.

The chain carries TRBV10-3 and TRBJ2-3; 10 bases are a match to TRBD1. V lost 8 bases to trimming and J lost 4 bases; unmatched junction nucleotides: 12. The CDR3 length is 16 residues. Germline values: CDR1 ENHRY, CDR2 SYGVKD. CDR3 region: CAIGMPGQGLPDTQYF. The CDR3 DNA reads TGTGCCATCGGAATGCCGGGACAGGGGTTGCCAGATACGCAGTATTTT.

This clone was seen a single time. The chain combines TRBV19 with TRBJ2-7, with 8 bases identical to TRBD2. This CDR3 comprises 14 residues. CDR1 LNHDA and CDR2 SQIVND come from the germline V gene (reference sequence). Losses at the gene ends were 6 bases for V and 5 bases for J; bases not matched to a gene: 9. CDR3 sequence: CASSPGGVRNEQYF. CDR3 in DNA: TGTGCCAGTAGCCCCGGGGGGGTCCGGAACGAGCAGTACTTC.

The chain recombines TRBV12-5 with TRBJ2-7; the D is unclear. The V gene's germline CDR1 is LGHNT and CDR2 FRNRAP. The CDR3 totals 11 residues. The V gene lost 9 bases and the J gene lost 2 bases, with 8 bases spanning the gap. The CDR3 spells CARFHPYEQYF. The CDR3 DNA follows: TGTGCTAGATTTCACCCCTACGAGCAGTACTTC.

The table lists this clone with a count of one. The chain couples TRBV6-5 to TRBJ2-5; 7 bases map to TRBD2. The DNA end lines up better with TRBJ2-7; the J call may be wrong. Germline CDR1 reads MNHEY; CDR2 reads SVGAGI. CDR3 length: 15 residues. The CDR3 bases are TGTGCCAGCAGTCGCTCGGGGGGAGAGTACTACGAGCAGTACTTC. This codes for CASSRSGGEYYEQYF.

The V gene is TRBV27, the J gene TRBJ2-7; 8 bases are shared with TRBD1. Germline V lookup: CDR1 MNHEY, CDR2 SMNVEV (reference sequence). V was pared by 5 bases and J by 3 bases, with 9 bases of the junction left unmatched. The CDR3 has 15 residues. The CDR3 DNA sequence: TGTGCCAGCAGTCTAAGTACAGGGGGAGGCTACGAGCAGTACTTC. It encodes CASSLSTGGGYEQYF.

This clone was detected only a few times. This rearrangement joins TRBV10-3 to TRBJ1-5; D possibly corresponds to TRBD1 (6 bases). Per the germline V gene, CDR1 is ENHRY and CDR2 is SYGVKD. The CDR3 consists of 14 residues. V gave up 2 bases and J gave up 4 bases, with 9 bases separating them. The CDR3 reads CAISEGQTNQPQHF. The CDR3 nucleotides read TGTGCCATCAGTGAGGGACAGACTAATCAGCCCCAGCATTTT.

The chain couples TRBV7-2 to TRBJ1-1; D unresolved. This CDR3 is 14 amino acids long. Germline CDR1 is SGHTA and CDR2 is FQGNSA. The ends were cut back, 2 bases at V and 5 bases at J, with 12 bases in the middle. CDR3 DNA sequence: TGTGCCAGCAGCTTATCCCTTCTCACAACTGAAGCTTTCTTT. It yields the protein CASSLSLLTTEAFF.

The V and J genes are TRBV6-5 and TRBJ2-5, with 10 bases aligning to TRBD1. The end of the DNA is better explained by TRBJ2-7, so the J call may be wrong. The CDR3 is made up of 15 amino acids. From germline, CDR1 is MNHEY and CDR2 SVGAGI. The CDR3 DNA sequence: TGTGCCAGCAGTGGCGGGACAGGGGTGGCCTACGAGCAGTACTTC. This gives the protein CASSGGTGVAYEQYF.

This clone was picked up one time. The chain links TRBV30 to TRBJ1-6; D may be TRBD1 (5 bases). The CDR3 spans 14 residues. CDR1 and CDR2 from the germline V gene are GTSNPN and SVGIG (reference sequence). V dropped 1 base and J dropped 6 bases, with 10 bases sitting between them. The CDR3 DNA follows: TGTGCCTGGAGTGCACGGGGGGGTAATTCACCCCTCCACTTT. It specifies CAWSARGGNSPLHF.

This chain's CDR3 is CASKTGSGGYTF. The CDR3 nucleotides read TGTGCCAGTAAGACAGGGAGTGGTGGCTACACCTTC. This chain joins TRBV19 and TRBJ1-2; 7 positions agree with TRBD1. V lost 7 bases to trimming and J lost 7 bases; unmatched junction nucleotides: 6. The CDR3 covers 12 residues. CDR1 and CDR2 from the germline V gene are LNHDA and SQIVND (reference sequence).

CDR3 protein: CASSTEHYGYTF. The DNA for the CDR3 is TGTGCCAGCAGTACCGAACACTATGGCTACACCTTC. The genes are TRBV6-6 and TRBJ1-2, with D uncertain. The CDR3 is made up of 12 amino acids. The V end lost 5 bases, the J end lost 3 bases, and 7 bases lay between the germline ends. Germline V CDR1 and CDR2: MNHNY, SVGAGI (reference sequence).

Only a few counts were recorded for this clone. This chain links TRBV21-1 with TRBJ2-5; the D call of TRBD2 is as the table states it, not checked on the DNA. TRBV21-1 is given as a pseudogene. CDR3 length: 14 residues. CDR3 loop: CASSKFGEQETQYF. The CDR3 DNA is TGTGCCAGCAGCAAATTTGGAGAACAAGAGACCCAGTACTTC.

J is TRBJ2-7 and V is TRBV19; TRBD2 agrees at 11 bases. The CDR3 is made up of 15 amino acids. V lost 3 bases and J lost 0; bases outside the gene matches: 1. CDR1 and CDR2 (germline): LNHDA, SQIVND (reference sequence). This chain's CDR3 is CASSMLAGGSYEQYF. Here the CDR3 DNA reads TGTGCCAGTAGTATGCTAGCGGGGGGCTCCTACGAGCAGTACTTC.

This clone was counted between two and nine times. The CDR3 region is CASSAVVQSDEQFF. The CDR3, as DNA: TGTGCCAGTAGTGCGGTTGTACAATCCGATGAGCAGTTCTTC. This chain joins TRBV19 and TRBJ2-1; D gene uncertain. Germline V gene data show CDR1 as LNHDA and CDR2 as SQIVND (reference sequence). V was trimmed by 5 bases and J by 8 bases, leaving 16 bases between them. This CDR3 contains 14 residues.

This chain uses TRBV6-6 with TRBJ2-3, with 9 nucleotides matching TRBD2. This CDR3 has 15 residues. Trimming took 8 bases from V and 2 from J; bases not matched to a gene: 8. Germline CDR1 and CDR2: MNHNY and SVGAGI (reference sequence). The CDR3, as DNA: TGTGCCAGCGGACCGGGACTAGCTAACACAGATACGCAGTATTTT. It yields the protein CASGPGLANTDTQYF.

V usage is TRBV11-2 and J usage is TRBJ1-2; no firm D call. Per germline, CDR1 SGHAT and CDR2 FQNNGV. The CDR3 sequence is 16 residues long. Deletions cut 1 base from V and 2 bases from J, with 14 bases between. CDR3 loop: CASSLGLGRVNYGYTF. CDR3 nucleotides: TGTGCCAGCAGCTTAGGCCTAGGGCGAGTCAACTATGGCTACACCTTC.

The DNA for the CDR3 is TGTGCCAGCAGTGACAGGTCGGGAAATGAAAAACTGTTTTTT. Protein sequence: CASSDRSGNEKLFF. This chain links TRBV6-6 with TRBJ1-4; D is possibly TRBD1 (6 bases). V shed 5 bases and J shed 5 bases, with 12 bases lying between them. The CDR3 length is 14 residues. The germline V gene encodes CDR1 MNHNY and CDR2 SVGAGI (reference sequence).

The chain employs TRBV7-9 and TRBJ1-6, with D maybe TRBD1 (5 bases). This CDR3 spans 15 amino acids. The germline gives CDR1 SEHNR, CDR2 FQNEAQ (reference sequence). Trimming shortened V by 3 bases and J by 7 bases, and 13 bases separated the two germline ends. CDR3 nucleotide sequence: TGTGCCAGCAGCTTGGGACGAGGAGGAAATTCACCCCTCCACTTT. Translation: CASSLGRGGNSPLHF. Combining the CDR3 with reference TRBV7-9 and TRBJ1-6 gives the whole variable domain DTGVSQNPRHKITKRGQNVTFRCDPISEHNRLYWYRQTLGQGPEFLTYFQNEAQLEKSRLLSDRFSAERPKGSFSTLEIQRTEQGDSAMYLCASSLGRGGNSPLHFGNGTRLTVT.

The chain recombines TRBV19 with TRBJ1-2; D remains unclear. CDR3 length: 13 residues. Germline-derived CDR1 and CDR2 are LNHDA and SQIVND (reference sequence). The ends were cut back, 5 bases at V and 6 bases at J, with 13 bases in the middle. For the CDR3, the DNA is TGTGCCAGTAGTCTCCGAGCCTCCGATGGCTACACCTTC. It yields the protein CASSLRASDGYTF.

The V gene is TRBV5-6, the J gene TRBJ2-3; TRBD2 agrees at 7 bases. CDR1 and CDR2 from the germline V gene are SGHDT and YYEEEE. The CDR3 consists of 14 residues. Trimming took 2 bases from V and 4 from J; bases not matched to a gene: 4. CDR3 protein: CASSFSGIPDTQYF. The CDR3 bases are TGTGCCAGCAGCTTCAGCGGGATCCCAGATACGCAGTATTTT.

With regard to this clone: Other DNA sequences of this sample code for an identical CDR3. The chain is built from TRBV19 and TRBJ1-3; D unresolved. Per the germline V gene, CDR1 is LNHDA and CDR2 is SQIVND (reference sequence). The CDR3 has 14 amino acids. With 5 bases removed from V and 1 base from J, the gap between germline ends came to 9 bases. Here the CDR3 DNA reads TGTGCCAGTAGTCAAGGGCTTTCTGGAAACACCATATATTTT. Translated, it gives CASSQGLSGNTIYF.

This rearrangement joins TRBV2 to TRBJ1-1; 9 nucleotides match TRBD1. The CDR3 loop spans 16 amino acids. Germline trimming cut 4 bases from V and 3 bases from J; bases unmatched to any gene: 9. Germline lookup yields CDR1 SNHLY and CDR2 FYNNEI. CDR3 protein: CASSVPDRGRDTEAFF. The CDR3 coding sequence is TGTGCCAGCAGTGTCCCGGACAGGGGACGAGACACTGAAGCTTTCTTT.

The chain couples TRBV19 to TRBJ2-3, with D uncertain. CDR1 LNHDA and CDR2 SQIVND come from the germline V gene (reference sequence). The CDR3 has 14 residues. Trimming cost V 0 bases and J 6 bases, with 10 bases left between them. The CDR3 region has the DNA TGTGCCAGTAGTATAGATGGGCCTCGGGATACGCAGTATTTT. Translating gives CASSIDGPRDTQYF.